This T cell receptor beta chain emerged from a study of T cells after yellow fever vaccination. General study points: Most primary-vaccination clones recurred post-booster (roughly 96% CD4, roughly 90% CD8).

This clonotype was recorded at least ten times. Antigen unknown. TCRdb called the 5' RACE reads again in MiXCR, with one record for every CDR3 protein. This table has approximately 550,000 distinct CDR3 sequences, approximately 12% appearing once. The CDR3 extends over 18 amino acids. Trimming cost V 4 bases and J 5 bases; bases outside gene matches: 15. Looked up from germline, CDR1 is LNHNV and CDR2 is YYDKDF (reference sequence). This sequence originates from a man aged 25 to 40 who received the YFV17D yellow fever vaccine. The chain employs TRBV15 and TRBJ2-1; 9 positions match TRBD2. Here the sequenced sample was PBMCs, taken on the day of the yellow fever booster vaccination. The CDR3 DNA sequence: TGTGCCACCAGCACTACCACCACTAGAATAGCGGGAGACAATGAGCAGTTCTTC. Its translation: CATSTTTTRIAGDNEQFF.